These T cell receptor beta chains were read from a single sample in a study of blood T cells in healthy people across ages. TCRdb passed the 5' RACE reads through MiXCR, listing each CDR3 protein once. This sample yields just over 800,000 distinct CDR3 sequences, of which under 80% are seen a single time; about 27% belongs to the top ten. Sequencing was performed on blood. The source is a man younger than 45 in good health. Each CDR3 is given with its conserved first and last residue. A D gene is named only where the DNA matches it firmly. Not every row has a clone size; where given, it reads once, few, many or a size class.

j_gene	v_gene	d_gene	abundance	CDR3nt	CDR3aa
TRBJ2-3	TRBV28	TRBD1	.	TGTGCCAGCAGTTTATTCCCCGGGACAGGACCCACAGATACGCAGTATTTT	CASSLFPGTGPTDTQYF
TRBJ2-7	TRBV13	TRBD1	.	TGTGCCAGCGAGGACAGGTCCCACGAGCAGTACTTC	CASEDRSHEQYF
TRBJ2-3	TRBV4-1	.	.	TGCGCCAGCAGCCAAGATTGGGGTGGCAGGGTCGGAGATACGCAGTATTTT	CASSQDWGGRVGDTQYF
TRBJ2-4	TRBV10-2	TRBD1	few	TGCGCCAGCAGACCCGGACAGGGAAACATTCAGTACTTC	CASRPGQGNIQYF
TRBJ2-3	TRBV30	TRBD1	.	TGTGCCTGGAGCCATGGACAGGGAGCACTTGATACGCAGTATTTT	CAWSHGQGALDTQYF
TRBJ2-7	TRBV10-3	.	few	TGTGCCATCAGAGATCAAACAAGCTCCTACGAGCAGTACTTC	CAIRDQTSSYEQYF
TRBJ2-3	TRBV28	TRBD2	.	TGTGCCAGCAGAGCCGGGACTAGCACAGAGACGCAGTATTTT	CASRAGTSTETQYF
TRBJ2-7	TRBV6-5	.	.	TGTGCCAGCACCGGCAGGGGATACGAGCAGTACTTC	CASTGRGYEQYF
TRBJ1-5	TRBV6-6	.	few	TGTGCCAGCAGTACATCCGCAGGGGATATTCAGCCCCAGCATTTT	CASSTSAGDIQPQHF
TRBJ2-3	TRBV9	TRBD1	.	TGTGCCAGCAGCGTAGTAGGGCAGGGGGCCGAAGATACGCAGTATTTT	CASSVVGQGAEDTQYF
TRBJ2-4	TRBV12-3/TRBV12-4	TRBD1	few	TGTGCCAGCAGTTATGGGACAGGGTCCAACATTCAGTACTTC	CASSYGTGSNIQYF
TRBJ2-7	TRBV7-2	TRBD2	.	TGTGCCAGCAGCTCCGAGGGCGGGGGGCTCGGGCAGTACTTC	CASSSEGGGLGQYF
TRBJ2-1	TRBV9	TRBD1	.	TGTGCCAGCAGCTCCGGGACAGGTCCTTACAATGAGCAGTTCTTC	CASSSGTGPYNEQFF
TRBJ2-7	TRBV6-6	TRBD1	once	TGTGCCAGCAGACCCGGGACAGGGGACGAGCGGTACTTC	CASRPGTGDERYF
TRBJ2-1	TRBV9	.	.	TGTGCCAGCAGCGTAGCACAGCCCCCCTACAATGAGCAGTTCTTC	CASSVAQPPYNEQFF
TRBJ2-5	TRBV6-6	TRBD1	.	TGTGCCACCGGGACAGAGACCAAGAGAACCCAGTACTTC	CATGTETKRTQYF
TRBJ1-2	TRBV9	TRBD1	.	TGTGCCAGCAGCGCCTCCGGGACAGTATGGTATGGCTACACCTTC	CASSASGTVWYGYTF
TRBJ2-5	TRBV7-2	TRBD2	.	TGTGCCAGCAGTCCGGAGCTAGCGGGGGTAGGGACCCAGTACTTC	CASSPELAGVGTQYF
TRBJ2-6	TRBV12-3/TRBV12-4	.	few	TGTGCCAGCAGTTTAGAATACGGAAACTCTGGGGCCAACGTCCTGACTTTC	CASSLEYGNSGANVLTF
TRBJ1-5	TRBV20-1	TRBD1	.	TGCAGTGCTAGAGATGTCCAGGGGGTAATCCAAGGGCAGCCCCAGCATTTT	CSARDVQGVIQGQPQHF
TRBJ1-5	TRBV5-8	.	.	TGTGCCAGCAGCTCAGGACAGTACAATCAGCCCCAGCATTTT	CASSSGQYNQPQHF
TRBJ1-5	TRBV7-6	.	once	TGTGCCAGCAGCTTAGAGATGGCAGCGCTCAATCAGCCCCAGCATTTT	CASSLEMAALNQPQHF
TRBJ2-7	TRBV3-1	.	.	TGTGCCAGCAGCTACCACGGGGACTCCGACGAGCAGTACTTC	CASSYHGDSDEQYF
TRBJ2-3	TRBV4-3	TRBD2	few	TGCGCCAGCAGCCAAATACTAGCGGGGGGGTTCGTAGATACGCAGTATTTT	CASSQILAGGFVDTQYF
TRBJ2-3	TRBV7-2	.	.	TGTGCCAGCAGCTTAGGGGGCAGATTCACAGATACGCAGTATTTT	CASSLGGRFTDTQYF
TRBJ2-3	TRBV5-1	.	.	TGCGTCAGCAGCACCGGGACGAGCAGGTGGACAGATACGCAGTATTTT	CVSSTGTSRWTDTQYF
TRBJ2-3	TRBV7-9	.	.	TGTGCCAGCAGCCAAGCGATCAGGGAAGATACGCAGTATTTT	CASSQAIREDTQYF
TRBJ2-3	TRBV12-3/TRBV12-4	.	.	TGTGCCAGCAGTTACGTGGTACGCACAGATACGCAGTATTTT	CASSYVVRTDTQYF